A single sample is the source of the 5 T cell receptor beta chains below, sequenced in a study of shared clonotypes between healthy human individuals. The method was immunoSEQ multiplex PCR; TCRdb's version includes in-frame clones alone and lacks a portion of them. The sample carries 330,000 or so clones, roughly 70% recorded once. The specimen sequenced was memory CD4+ T cells sorted from blood. The subset is: CD45RA-negative fraction. These receptors came from a man aged 25 to 40 in good health.

The chain couples TRBV6-1 to TRBJ2-1, with a weak D call TRBD1 (6 bases). Germline CDR1 is MNHNS and CDR2 is SASEGT. V dropped 3 bases and J dropped 10 bases, with 13 bases sitting between them. The CDR3 extends over 13 amino acids. The CDR3 DNA is TGTGCCAGCAGTGATCAACAGGGCCTGGAGCAGTTCTTC. Translating it yields CASSDQQGLEQFF.

This chain joins TRBV7-8 and TRBJ2-5; TRBD1 might be the D (6 bases). Germline V gene sequence: CDR1 SGHVS, CDR2 FQNEAQ. The V gene lost 1 base and the J gene lost 5 bases, with 14 bases spanning the gap. The CDR3 covers 15 residues. CDR3 sequence: CASSLGVNREETQYF. For the CDR3, the DNA is TGTGCCAGCAGCTTAGGGGTTAACAGGGAGGAGACCCAGTACTTC.

This clone was counted many times. V usage is TRBV14 and J usage is TRBJ2-7; TRBD2 is a possible D gene (6 bases). CDR1 is SGHDN and CDR2 is FVKESK in the germline V gene. V dropped 4 bases and J dropped 3 bases, with 10 bases sitting between them. The CDR3 contains 13 residues. Written as DNA, the CDR3 is TGTGCCAGCAGCCCCCTCGGGAGCTACGAGCAGTACTTC. It translates to CASSPLGSYEQYF. Full variable domain (missing parts from reference TRBV14 and TRBJ2-7): EAGVTQFPSHSVIEKGQTVTLRCDPISGHDNLYWYRRVMGKEIKFLLHFVKESKQDESGMPNNRFLAERTGGTYSTLKVQPAELEDSGVYFCASSPLGSYEQYFGPGTRLTVT.

The rearrangement joins TRBV25-1 to TRBJ2-5; D unresolved. The length of the CDR3 is 12 residues. CDR1 and CDR2 from the germline V gene are MGHDK and SYGVNS. V lost 5 bases and J 3 bases, leaving 7 bases between the germline ends. This CDR3 reads CASSPPKETQYF. CDR3 coding DNA: TGTGCCAGCAGTCCCCCCAAAGAGACCCAGTACTTC.

The chain combines TRBV6-1 with TRBJ2-4; D may match TRBD1 or TRBD2 (5 bases each). CDR3 length equals 13 residues. Germline V gene data show CDR1 as MNHNS and CDR2 as SASEGT. The V end lost 0 bases, the J end lost 15 bases, and 15 bases lay between the germline ends. CDR3 DNA: TGTGCCAGCAGTGAAGCGAGGGGATACGGCCTGTACTTC. Translated, it gives CASSEARGYGLYF.